The 5 T cell receptor beta chains presented below share a single source sample, sequenced in a study of PD-1 blockade in classical Hodgkin lymphoma. The table came from immunoSEQ multiplex PCR; TCRdb's copy has only in-frame clones and leaves some out. The table records fewer than 14,000 clones, 60% to 80% of them present only once. The time point here: cycle 4 day 1 (C4D1), after five to seven weeks of nivolumab. Each patient relapsed following autologous stem cell transplantation, and prior brentuximab vedotin exposure differed. Magnetic negative selection served to purify CD4+ T cells out of PBMCs that had been thawed. Sequencing used CD4+ T cells from blood, obtained before the fourth cycle of nivolumab. All receptors come from a human donor with classical Hodgkin lymphoma.

V gene TRBV5-4 combines with J gene TRBJ2-5; 11 bases line up with TRBD2. The V gene's germline CDR1 is SGHNT and CDR2 YYREEE (reference sequence). Losses at the gene ends were 3 bases for V and 0 bases for J; bases not matched to a gene: 7. The CDR3 runs 17 residues. The CDR3 DNA sequence: TGTGCCAGCAGCTCGGGAGTGACTAGCGGGAACCAAGAGACCCAGTACTTC. It yields the protein CASSSGVTSGNQETQYF.

This clone was detected a few times. CDR3 protein: CASSRLAGKSKYTDTQYF. CDR3 sequence (DNA): TGCGCCAGCTCCCGACTAGCGGGGAAATCAAAGTACACAGATACGCAGTATTTT. The rearrangement links TRBV5-1 to TRBJ2-3; 11 bases agree with TRBD2. CDR1 SGHRS and CDR2 YFSETQ come from the germline V gene. This CDR3 contains 18 residues. After removal of 7 bases from V and 2 bases from J, the junction contained 15 bases not matched to a gene.

The table lists this clone with a few counts. The CDR3 reads CASGTEMLHTEAFF. The CDR3, as DNA: TGTGCCAGCGGGACAGAAATGTTGCACACTGAAGCTTTCTTT. The rearrangement joins TRBV6-1 to TRBJ1-1; 7 nucleotides line up with TRBD1. CDR1 is MNHNS and CDR2 is SASEGT in the germline V gene. J gave up 3 bases and V 8 bases, and 9 bases lay outside the gene matches. CDR3 length: 14 residues.

The chain has TRBV7-3 and TRBJ2-2; possible D gene TRBD1, 7 bases. The CDR3 is made up of 16 amino acids. The V end was cut by 0 bases, the J end by 6 bases, with 14 bases between. CDR1 is SGHTA and CDR2 is FQGTGA in the germline V gene. The CDR3 bases are TGTGCCAGCAGCTTAACAAGGCAGGGGGGATCCGGGGAGCTGTTTTTT. Protein product: CASSLTRQGGSGELFF.

The chain couples TRBV19 to TRBJ2-7; 9 bases agree with TRBD1. The CDR3 runs 15 residues. Trimming removed 6 bases from V and 9 bases from J; junction bases left unmatched: 15. Germline V gives CDR1 LNHDA, CDR2 SQIVND (reference sequence). The CDR3 sequence: CASSQGQGTSNVQYF. The DNA for the CDR3 is TGTGCCAGTAGCCAGGGACAGGGTACCTCAAATGTGCAGTACTTC.